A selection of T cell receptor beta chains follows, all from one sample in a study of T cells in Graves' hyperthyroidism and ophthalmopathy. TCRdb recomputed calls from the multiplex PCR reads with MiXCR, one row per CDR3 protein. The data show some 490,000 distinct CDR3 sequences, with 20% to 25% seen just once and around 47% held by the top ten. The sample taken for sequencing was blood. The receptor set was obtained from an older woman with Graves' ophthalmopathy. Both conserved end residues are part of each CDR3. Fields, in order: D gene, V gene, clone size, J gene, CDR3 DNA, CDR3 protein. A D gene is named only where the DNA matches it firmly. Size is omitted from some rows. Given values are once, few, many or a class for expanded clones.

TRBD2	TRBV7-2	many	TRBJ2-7	TGTGCCAGCAGCTCGGGGGGGGGTATCTACGAGCAGTACTTC	CASSSGGGIYEQYF
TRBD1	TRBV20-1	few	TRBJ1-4	TGCAGTGCAACAGGGGGCGGGGAGGAAAAACTGTTTTTT	CSATGGGEEKLFF
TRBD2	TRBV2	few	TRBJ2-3	TGTGCCAGCAGTAAGGCGGGAGGGGCAGATACGCAGTATTTT	CASSKAGGADTQYF
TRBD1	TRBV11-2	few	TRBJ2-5	TGTGCCAGCAGCTTAGATCAGGACAGGGGGCTTCAAGAGACCCAGTACTTC	CASSLDQDRGLQETQYF
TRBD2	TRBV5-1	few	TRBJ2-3	TGCGCCAGCAGCTTGGTGCGACTAGCGGCCAGTGATACGCAGTATTTT	CASSLVRLAASDTQYF
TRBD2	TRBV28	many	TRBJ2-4	TGTGCCAGCAGTAAAGCGGGAGCTCAAGACATTCAGTACTTC	CASSKAGAQDIQYF
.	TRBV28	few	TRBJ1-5	TGTGCCAGCAGCCATACAGGGTTCGGGATACATCAGCCCCAGCATTTT	CASSHTGFGIHQPQHF
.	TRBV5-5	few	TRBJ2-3	TGTGCCAGCAGCTTCCCAGGGGAAATCAGCACAGATACGCAGTATTTT	CASSFPGEISTDTQYF
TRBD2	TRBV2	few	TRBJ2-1	TGTGCCAGCATGGGACTAGCGGGTAATGAGCGGTTCTTC	CASMGLAGNERFF
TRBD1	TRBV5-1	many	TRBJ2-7	TGCGCCAGCAGCTCGGGACAGGGCCTCTACGAGCAGTACTTC	CASSSGQGLYEQYF
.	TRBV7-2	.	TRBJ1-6	TGTGCCAGCAGCTTATTCACCGGGCTGGGCAATTCACCCCTCCACTTT	CASSLFTGLGNSPLHF
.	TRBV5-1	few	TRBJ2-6	TGCGCCAGCAGATCCGGATCTGGGGCCAACGTCCTGACTTTC	CASRSGSGANVLTF
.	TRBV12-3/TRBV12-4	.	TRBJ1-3	TGTGCCAGCAGTTTAGGTACGAGCTCTGGAAACACCATATATTTT	CASSLGTSSGNTIYF
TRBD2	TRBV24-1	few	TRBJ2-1	TGTGCCACCAGTGACCCTAGCGGGGGGGGAGGGAATGAGCAGTTCTTC	CATSDPSGGGGNEQFF
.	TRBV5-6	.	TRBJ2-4	TGTGCCAGCAGTTCTGCTCCGGAGCCCATTCAGTACTTC	CASSSAPEPIQYF
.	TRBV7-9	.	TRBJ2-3	TGTGCCAGCAGCTTAGGGGGGGGCCTCACAGATACGCAGTATTTT	CASSLGGGLTDTQYF
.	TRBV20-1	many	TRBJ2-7	TGCAGTGCTAGAGATCCGAGGGTGAGGGAGCAGTACTTC	CSARDPRVREQYF
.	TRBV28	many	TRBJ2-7	TGTGCCAGCAGTTCGGCATTCGGGGGAGTCACCTACGAGCAGTACTTC	CASSSAFGGVTYEQYF
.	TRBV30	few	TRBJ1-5	TGTGCCTGGAGTGGCGCTGTCGCCACGGGCAGCAATCAGCCCCAGCATTTT	CAWSGAVATGSNQPQHF
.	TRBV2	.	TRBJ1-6	TGTGCCAGCAGTCCCGGGACATATTATAATTCACCCCTCCACTTT	CASSPGTYYNSPLHF
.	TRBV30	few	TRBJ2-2	TGTGCCTGGAGTGCCAACAGATACACCGGGGAGCTGTTTTTT	CAWSANRYTGELFF
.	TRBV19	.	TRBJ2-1	TGTGCCAGTAGTACTGTCGGGGGTACCGTATATGAGCAGTTCTTC	CASSTVGGTVYEQFF
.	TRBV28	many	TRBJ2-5	TGTGCCAGCAGTTTTGGCCAGGGAGGCCGGGAGACCCAGTACTTC	CASSFGQGGRETQYF
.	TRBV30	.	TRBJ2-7	TGTGCCTGGGCGGCGCAGGGAAGTTACGAGCAGTACTTC	CAWAAQGSYEQYF
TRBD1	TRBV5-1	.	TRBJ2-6	TGCGCCAGCAGCTTGGCCAGGGGGTTTGGGGCCAACGTCCTGACTTTC	CASSLARGFGANVLTF
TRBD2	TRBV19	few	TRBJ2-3	TGTGCCAGTAGCCAGAGACTAGCGAGTACAGATACGCAGTATTTT	CASSQRLASTDTQYF
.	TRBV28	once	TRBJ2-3	TGTGCCAGCAGGCGAGGGGGGATAACAGATACGCAGTATTTT	CASRRGGITDTQYF
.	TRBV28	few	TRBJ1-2	TGTGCCTCCCGGGGACGGCAGGGGAGGCCCATGGGGTATGGCTACACCTTC	CASRGRQGRPMGYGYTF
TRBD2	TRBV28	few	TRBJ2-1	TGTGCCAGCAGTTTAGGGGGACTAGCGGGAGGGCATGGGCAGTTCTTC	CASSLGGLAGGHGQFF
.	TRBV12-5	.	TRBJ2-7	TGTGCTAGTGGTTTGGTCCGAAGCGGCGGCCCCTACGAGCAGTACTTC	CASGLVRSGGPYEQYF
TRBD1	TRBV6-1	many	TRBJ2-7	TGTGCCAGCAGGAGGACAGGGTTCAGCTACGAGCAGTACTTC	CASRRTGFSYEQYF
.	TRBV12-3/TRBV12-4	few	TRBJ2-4	TGTGCCAGCAGTCTGTGGGGGCAGGGCACCAAAAACATTCAGTACTTC	CASSLWGQGTKNIQYF
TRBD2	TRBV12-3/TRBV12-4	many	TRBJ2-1	TGTGCCAGCAGTTATTCTAGCGGGAGAGACTACAATGAGCAGTTCTTC	CASSYSSGRDYNEQFF
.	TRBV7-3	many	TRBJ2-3	TGTGCCAGCAGCTTACGTCGGGGAACAGATACGCAGTATTTT	CASSLRRGTDTQYF
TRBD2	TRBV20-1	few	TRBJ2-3	TGCAGTGCTAGAGACCAAGGAGCGGGAGGGCCGGATACGCAGTATTTT	CSARDQGAGGPDTQYF
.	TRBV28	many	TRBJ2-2	TGTGCCAGCACCGGCGAGCTAAGTGTCGGGGAGCTGTTTTTT	CASTGELSVGELFF
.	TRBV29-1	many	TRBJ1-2	TGCAGCGTTGAAAGGACTGCGGAGGGCTACACCTTC	CSVERTAEGYTF
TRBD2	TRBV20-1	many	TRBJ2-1	TGCAGTGCTGCGGGACTAGCGGGAGTTGAGCAGTTCTTC	CSAAGLAGVEQFF
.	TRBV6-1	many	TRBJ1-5	TGTGCCAGCAGTGAAGTAGGGGGAAATCAGCCCCAGCATTTT	CASSEVGGNQPQHF
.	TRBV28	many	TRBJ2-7	TGTGCCAGCAACACTCCGGAAACCTACGAGCAGTACTTC	CASNTPETYEQYF
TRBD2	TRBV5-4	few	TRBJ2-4	TGTGCCAGCAGCTTTAGTCTAGCGGCCGGTGTAAACATTCAGTACTTC	CASSFSLAAGVNIQYF
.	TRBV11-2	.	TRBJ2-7	TGTGCCAGCAGCTTACCCGGGATCGTTCGCGAGCAGTACTTC	CASSLPGIVREQYF
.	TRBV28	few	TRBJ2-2	TGTGCCAGCCAGGGTCCGAACACCGGGGAGCTGTTTTTT	CASQGPNTGELFF
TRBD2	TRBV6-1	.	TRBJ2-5	TGTGCCAGCAGGGCTAGCGGAGTTCAAGAGACCCAGTACTTC	CASRASGVQETQYF
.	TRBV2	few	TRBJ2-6	TGTGCCAGCAGACAGGTTCTTGGGGCCAACGTCCTGACTTTC	CASRQVLGANVLTF
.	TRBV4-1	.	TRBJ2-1	TGCGCCAGCAGCCTCGACGGGACACCGGGCAGATATGAGCAGTTCTTC	CASSLDGTPGRYEQFF
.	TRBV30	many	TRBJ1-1	TGTGCCTGGACCCCTCGGTGGGGAGATATGAACACTGAAGCTTTCTTT	CAWTPRWGDMNTEAFF
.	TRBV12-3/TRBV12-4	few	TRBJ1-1	TGTGCCAGCATTCCAAGGGGGTTTTGGACTGAAGCTTTCTTT	CASIPRGFWTEAFF
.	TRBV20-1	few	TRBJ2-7	TGCAGTGCCCGACCGGGACGGGCGACCTACGAGCAGTACTTC	CSARPGRATYEQYF
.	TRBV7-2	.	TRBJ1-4	TGTGCCAGCAGCTTAGCATCGCTTACTAATGAAAAACTGTTTTTT	CASSLASLTNEKLFF
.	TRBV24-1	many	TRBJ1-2	TGTGCCACGGGCGGTAACTATGGCTACACCTTC	CATGGNYGYTF
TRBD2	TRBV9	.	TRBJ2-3	TGTGCCAGCAGCGTCGGACTAGCGGGAAGAACAGATACGCAGTATTTT	CASSVGLAGRTDTQYF
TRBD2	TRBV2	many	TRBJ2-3	TGTGCCAGCAGTGAGAGCGGGACGATAGATACGCAGTATTTT	CASSESGTIDTQYF